This record concerns one T cell receptor beta chain sequence. The data are from a study of blood T cell repertoires in COVID-19. Study-wide background: Italy, Spain and the United States were the sources of the convalescent and acute COVID-19 samples.

This CDR3 has 14 amino acids. Germline V lookup: CDR1 SNHLY, CDR2 FYNNEI. V was trimmed by 6 bases and J by 1 base, leaving 12 bases between them. Authors' methods: Reference gene primer amplification gave nucleated cell count estimates. Assay: immunoSEQ multiplex PCR; the TCRdb copy retains only in-frame clones and omits some. That table furnishes V, J and clone size, whereas the DNA furnished D and trimming. The data contain some 300,000 clones, 86% of them singletons. The study assigned cohorts using participant-reported clinical history. Symptom resolution, clearance, or two negative PCRs marked the recovered donors of Cohort 3.

The sequence came from a man in his thirties or forties who had recovered from COVID-19. The chain employs TRBV2 and TRBJ1-1, with D uncertain. Sequenced: PBMCs or T cells enriched from blood (not recorded which). CDR3 protein: CASRLAGRNTEAFF. CDR3 DNA: TGTGCCAGCAGACTCGCCGGGAGGAACACTGAAGCTTTCTTT. Full variable domain (outside the CDR3, taken from reference TRBV2 and TRBJ1-1): EPEVTQTPSHQVTQMGQEVILRCVPISNHLYFYWYRQILGQKVEFLVSFYNNEISEKSEIFDDQFSVERPDGSNFTLKIRSTKLEDSAMYFCASRLAGRNTEAFFGQGTRLTVV.